The next 27 T cell receptor beta chains were all read from a single sample in a study of CD8 T cells in ankylosing spondylitis. TCRdb reanalysed the 5' RACE reads using MiXCR and keeps one entry per CDR3 protein. Here the sample spans 150,000 to 200,000 distinct CDR3 sequences, 11% being singletons. Sequenced input: blood, either unsorted or a sorted T cell fraction (not recorded which). These TCRs come from a male donor with ankylosing spondylitis or in good health (not recorded which).

The V call is TRBV5-1, the J call TRBJ2-2; 10 nucleotides align to TRBD2. V gave up 0 bases and J gave up 9 bases; unmatched junction bases: 8. This CDR3 is built from 16 residues. The germline CDR1 and CDR2 sequences are SGHRS and YFSETQ. The chain's CDR3 is CASSLGLAGVRRELFF. The CDR3, as DNA: TGCGCCAGCAGCTTGGGTCTAGCGGGAGTTCGGAGGGAGCTGTTTTTT.

This clonotype was recorded at least ten times. The V call is TRBV9, the J call TRBJ2-4; D may match TRBD1 or TRBD2 (5 bases each). With 4 bases removed from V and 0 bases from J, the gap between germline ends came to 20 bases. This CDR3 region has 18 residues. From germline, CDR1 is SGDLS and CDR2 YYNGEE. The CDR3 DNA reads as TGTGCCAGCAGCTTCCGGGACGATGATTATGGAGCCAAAAACATTCAGTACTTC. Translated: CASSFRDDDYGAKNIQYF.

The rearrangement joins TRBV7-9 to TRBJ2-3; 9 positions agree with TRBD1. The germline CDR1 and CDR2 sequences are SEHNR and FQNEAQ (reference sequence). J gave up 4 bases and V 4 bases, and 6 bases lay outside the gene matches. This CDR3 comprises 15 residues. The CDR3 region is CASSYRDRDPDTQYF. In nucleotides, the CDR3 is TGTGCCAGCAGCTACCGGGACAGGGACCCAGATACGCAGTATTTT.

This clonotype occurred many times. The genes are TRBV20-1 and TRBJ2-1, with TRBD2 matching 11 bases. From germline, CDR1 is DFQATT and CDR2 SNEGSKA (reference sequence). The junction had 6 bases not matched to a gene; V was cut back by 6 bases and J by 5 bases. CDR3 size: 14 residues. The CDR3 nucleotides are TGCAGTGCCCCAACTAGCGGGAGACACAATGAGCAGTTCTTC. Translation: CSAPTSGRHNEQFF.

The gene calls are TRBV9 and TRBJ2-1; 12 positions agree with TRBD2. The V gene's germline CDR1 is SGDLS and CDR2 YYNGEE. The CDR3 spans 18 residues. The J segment lost 7 bases and the V segment lost 0 bases, leaving 11 bases of the junction unmatched. CDR3 coding DNA: TGTGCCAGCAGCGTAGCAGCGGGACTAGCGGGCCCTGGGAATGAGCAGTTCTTC. Protein product: CASSVAAGLAGPGNEQFF.

This clonotype was observed many times. V usage is TRBV29-1 and J usage is TRBJ2-2; weak D call: TRBD1 (5 bases). The germline CDR1 and CDR2 sequences are SQVTM and ANQGSEA. Trimming removed 4 bases at V and 1 base at J, with 10 bases between. This CDR3 region has 14 residues. The CDR3 DNA is TGCAGCGTTGTAAGCAGGGTGAACACCGGGGAGCTGTTTTTT. As protein: CSVVSRVNTGELFF.

This clonotype has a count of ten or more. This chain's CDR3 is CSALAHSSGRNTGELFF. The CDR3 DNA reads TGCAGTGCCCTCGCCCATTCTAGCGGGAGGAACACCGGGGAGCTGTTTTTT. V usage is TRBV20-1 and J usage is TRBJ2-2; TRBD2 agrees at 10 bases. The length of the CDR3 is 17 residues. The germline V gene encodes CDR1 DFQATT and CDR2 SNEGSKA (reference sequence). V lost 6 bases to trimming and J lost 1 base; unmatched junction nucleotides: 11.

The chain recombines TRBV6-1 with TRBJ2-2; D unresolved. The CDR3 sequence is 15 residues long. The germline V and J ends were trimmed by 6 bases and 3 bases, with 14 bases remaining between them. Per the germline V gene, CDR1 is MNHNS and CDR2 is SASEGT. The CDR3 protein is CASSRVLPDTGELFF. The CDR3, as DNA: TGTGCCAGCAGCCGTGTCCTACCGGACACCGGGGAGCTGTTTTTT.

This clonotype came up many times. This chain uses TRBV24-1 with TRBJ2-3; D is undetermined. Trimming took off 0 bases at V and 0 bases at J, with 9 bases between the two ends. There are 16 residues in the CDR3. From germline, CDR1 is KGHDR and CDR2 SFDVKD. Here the CDR3 DNA reads TGTGCCACCAGTGATTTGCGACCGCCTAGCACAGATACGCAGTATTTT. Its translation is CATSDLRPPSTDTQYF.

This clonotype was found a few times. V usage is TRBV12-3 or TRBV12-4 and J usage is TRBJ2-3, with 9 nucleotides matching TRBD1. The CDR3 totals 15 residues. Trimming removed 6 bases from V and 3 bases from J; junction bases left unmatched: 7. CDR3 amino acids: CASSSNRGPTDTQYF. In nucleotides, the CDR3 is TGTGCCAGCAGCTCTAACAGGGGGCCGACAGATACGCAGTATTTT.

This clonotype showed up just a few times. V usage is TRBV7-9 and J usage is TRBJ2-7; no definite D call. V was shortened by 0 bases and J by 2 bases, with 14 bases between the two germline ends. Germline V gene lookup returns CDR1 SEHNR and CDR2 FQNEAQ (reference sequence). The CDR3 loop spans 16 amino acids. The CDR3 sequence: CASSLASGPTPYEQYF. The CDR3 coding sequence is TGTGCCAGCAGCTTAGCGTCAGGTCCTACCCCCTACGAGCAGTACTTC.

This clonotype came up a few times. This chain links TRBV7-9 with TRBJ1-2; D uncertain. The V end lost 1 base, the J end lost 2 bases, and 5 bases lay between the germline ends. Germline V gene data show CDR1 as SEHNR and CDR2 as FQNEAQ (reference sequence). The CDR3 is made up of 13 amino acids. For the CDR3, the DNA is TGTGCCAGCAGCTTAGGGGAAAACTATGGCTACACCTTC. Translating gives CASSLGENYGYTF. The variable domain in full, with the rest retrieved from reference TRBV7-9 and TRBJ1-2, is DTGVSQNPRHKITKRGQNVTFRCDPISEHNRLYWYRQTLGQGPEFLTYFQNEAQLEKSRLLSDRFSAERPKGSFSTLEIQRTEQGDSAMYLCASSLGENYGYTFGSGTRLTVV.

This clonotype was found many times. This chain links TRBV7-2 with TRBJ2-2; 9 nucleotides match TRBD2. Trimming at V came to 6 bases and at J to 2 bases, leaving 4 bases not matched to a gene. Germline values: CDR1 SGHTA, CDR2 FQGNSA. This CDR3 is 15 amino acids long. The CDR3 region is CASRISGGNTGELFF. For the CDR3, the DNA is TGTGCCAGCAGAATTAGCGGGGGTAACACCGGGGAGCTGTTTTTT.

This clonotype was seen a single time. A much more abundant neighbour one base away suggests this may be a read error. V gene TRBV6-2 or TRBV6-3 combines with J gene TRBJ1-2, with 8 bases lining up with TRBD1. The CDR3 is made up of 16 amino acids. From germline, CDR1 is MNHEY and CDR2 SVGEGT. With 7 bases clipped from V and 10 bases from J, the junction kept 20 bases outside the gene matches. The CDR3 region is CASNRLRTGTNNDYTF. The DNA of the CDR3 is TGTGCCAGCAACAGATTGCGGACAGGGACGAATAATGACTACACCTTC.

The sample holds many counts of this clonotype. CDR3 sequence: CASSPSGTGDPGAFF. For the CDR3, the DNA is TGTGCCAGCTCACCCTCCGGGACAGGGGATCCCGGAGCTTTCTTT. V gene TRBV18 combines with J gene TRBJ1-1; 10 positions agree with TRBD1. V lost 3 bases to trimming and J lost 10 bases; unmatched junction nucleotides: 11. This CDR3 spans 15 amino acids. From germline, CDR1 is KGHSH and CDR2 LQKENI.

As to this clonotype: At one of its ends the junction is not consistent with the germline gene, which may arise from a read error. J is TRBJ2-1 and V is TRBV4-1; D gene ambiguous. CDR1 and CDR2 from the germline V gene are MGHRA and YSYEKL. There are 16 residues in the CDR3. CDR3 in DNA: TGTGCCAGCAGCCACTTGGACGTAATCTCCTACACTGAGCAGTTCTTC. This gives the protein CASSHLDVISYTEQFF.

In this sample, this clonotype turned up many times. V and J are TRBV24-1 and TRBJ1-4; no clear D. This CDR3 has 19 residues. Trimming left V 5 bases short and J 1 base short, with 22 bases between. Germline CDR1 KGHDR, CDR2 SFDVKD. The CDR3 DNA reads as TGTGCCACCAGTGCCCGAGGAGAGTGGGAAAGTGAAACTAATGAAAAACTGTTTTTT. Its translation: CATSARGEWESETNEKLFF.

There are many counts of this clonotype. The chain uses TRBV2 and TRBJ2-3; 7 bases align to TRBD1. With 4 bases clipped from V and 0 bases from J, the junction kept 4 bases outside the gene matches. The CDR3 consists of 15 residues. Germline values: CDR1 SNHLY, CDR2 FYNNEI. In DNA, the CDR3 is TGTGCCAGCAGTGGGGGGACAGCTAGCACAGATACGCAGTATTTT. Translation: CASSGGTASTDTQYF.

The V gene is TRBV6-1, the J gene TRBJ1-1; the D is unclear. The V gene lost 6 bases and the J gene lost 0 bases, with 11 bases spanning the gap. CDR1 is MNHNS, CDR2 SASEGT, per germline. This CDR3 has 14 residues. CDR3 amino acids: CASRTGPMNTEAFF. The CDR3 coding sequence is TGTGCCAGCAGGACCGGCCCTATGAACACTGAAGCTTTCTTT.

This clonotype was found many times. The CDR3 reads CASSSGTGVTGELFF. CDR3 coding DNA: TGTGCCAGCAGTTCCGGGACAGGGGTCACCGGGGAGCTGTTTTTT. The chain employs TRBV6-5 and TRBJ2-2; 10 bases match TRBD1. Germline CDR1 and CDR2: MNHEY and SVGAGI. The junction had 3 bases not matched to a gene; V was cut back by 4 bases and J by 4 bases. This CDR3 is built from 15 residues.

This clonotype was observed a few times. This sequence joins TRBV5-1 and TRBJ1-2, with TRBD1 matching over 9 bases. J was trimmed by 4 bases and V by 5 bases; bases with no gene match: 3. CDR3 length: 13 residues. Germline V CDR1 and CDR2: SGHRS, YFSETQ. CDR3 coding DNA: TGCGCCAGCAGGGTGGACAGGGGCTATGGCTACACCTTC. Translating it yields CASRVDRGYGYTF.

This clonotype was seen a handful of times. The rearrangement uses TRBV3-1 and TRBJ2-1; D is possibly TRBD2 (5 bases). V lost 3 bases to trimming and J lost 10 bases, with 16 bases between them. The CDR3 contains 14 residues. Germline V gives CDR1 LGHDT, CDR2 YNNKEL (reference sequence). CDR3 in amino acids: CASSQDWVPSEQFF. The CDR3 DNA is TGTGCCAGCAGCCAGGACTGGGTGCCCAGCGAGCAGTTCTTC.

As concerns this clonotype: A read error may be the cause here, since a much bigger clone is one base away. The rearrangement uses TRBV6-2 or TRBV6-3 and TRBJ2-7; possibly TRBD1 for D (6 bases). This CDR3 comprises 13 residues. The germline gives CDR1 MNHEY, CDR2 SVGEGT. V lost 7 bases and J lost 5, with 15 bases in between. The CDR3 DNA is TGTGCCAGCAACCAAGTCAGGGGCCACGAGCAGTACTTC. Its translation is CASNQVRGHEQYF.

Only a few counts were recorded for this clonotype. The chain is built from TRBV5-1 and TRBJ1-1; 7 bases line up with TRBD1. The CDR3 runs to 20 residues. V lost 1 base to trimming and J lost 0 bases; unmatched junction nucleotides: 18. CDR1 SGHRS and CDR2 YFSETQ come from the germline V gene. As DNA, the CDR3 is TGCGCCAGCAGCTTGTATGGGGTCTCGGGACAGCTCGACCTGAACACTGAAGCTTTCTTT. Its translation is CASSLYGVSGQLDLNTEAFF.

The chain combines TRBV5-6 with TRBJ2-1; D remains unclear. This CDR3 has 13 residues. Trimming left V 4 bases short and J 6 bases short, with 11 bases between. Germline V CDR1 and CDR2: SGHDT, YYEEEE. The CDR3 DNA sequence: TGTGCCAGCAGCGTGGACCGCCCCAATGAGCAGTTCTTC. This sequence encodes CASSVDRPNEQFF.

This clonotype was seen more than once but under ten times. This chain links TRBV18 with TRBJ2-1, with 15 bases lining up with TRBD2. Germline lookup yields CDR1 KGHSH and CDR2 LQKENI. V trimming: 8 bases; J trimming: 0 bases; junction bases outside the gene matches: 8. The CDR3 length is 18 residues. Written as DNA, the CDR3 is TGTGCCAGCCTGGGACTAGCGGGAGGCCTGAGCTCCTACAATGAGCAGTTCTTC. Translation gives CASLGLAGGLSSYNEQFF. The full variable domain, completed using reference TRBV18 and TRBJ2-1, is NAGVMQNPRHLVRRRGQEARLRCSPMKGHSHVYWYRQLPEEGLKFMVYLQKENIIDESGMPKERFSAEFPKEGPSILRIQQVVRGDSAAYFCASLGLAGGLSSYNEQFFGPGTRLTVL.

This chain uses TRBV27 with TRBJ2-3; 10 bases agree with TRBD2. The CDR3 totals 17 residues. V lost 7 bases and J lost 6; bases outside the gene matches: 16. Germline V gene lookup returns CDR1 MNHEY and CDR2 SMNVEV (reference sequence). The chain's CDR3 is CASTSTPIAGGWDTQYF. The CDR3 nucleotides are TGTGCCAGCACCTCGACCCCCATAGCGGGGGGCTGGGATACGCAGTATTTT.